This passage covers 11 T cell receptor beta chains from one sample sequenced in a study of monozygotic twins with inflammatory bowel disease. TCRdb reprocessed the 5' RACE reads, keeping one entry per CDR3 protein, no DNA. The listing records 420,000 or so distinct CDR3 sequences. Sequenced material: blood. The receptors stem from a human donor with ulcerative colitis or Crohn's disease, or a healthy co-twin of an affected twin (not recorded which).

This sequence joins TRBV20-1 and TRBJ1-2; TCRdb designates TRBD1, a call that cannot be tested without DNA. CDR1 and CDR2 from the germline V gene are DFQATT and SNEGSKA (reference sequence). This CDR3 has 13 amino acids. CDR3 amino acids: CSVRGGTGYGYTF.

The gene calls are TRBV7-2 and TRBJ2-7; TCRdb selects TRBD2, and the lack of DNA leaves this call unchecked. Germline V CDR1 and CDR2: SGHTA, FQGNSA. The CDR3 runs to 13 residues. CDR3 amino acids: CASSPVAGYEQYF.

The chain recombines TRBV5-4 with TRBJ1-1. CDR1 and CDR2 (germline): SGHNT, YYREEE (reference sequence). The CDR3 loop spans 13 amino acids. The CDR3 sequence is CASSNLANTEAFF.

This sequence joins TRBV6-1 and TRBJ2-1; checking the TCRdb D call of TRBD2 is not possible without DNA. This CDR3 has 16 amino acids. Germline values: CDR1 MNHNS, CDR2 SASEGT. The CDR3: CASSPLAGGLSDEQFF.

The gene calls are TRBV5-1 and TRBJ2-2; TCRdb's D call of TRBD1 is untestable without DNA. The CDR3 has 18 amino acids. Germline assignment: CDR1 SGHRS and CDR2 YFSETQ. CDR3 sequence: CASSLEGQGKGNTGELFF.

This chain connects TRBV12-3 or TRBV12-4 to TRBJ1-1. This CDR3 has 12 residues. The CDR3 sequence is CASSLYLGEAFF.

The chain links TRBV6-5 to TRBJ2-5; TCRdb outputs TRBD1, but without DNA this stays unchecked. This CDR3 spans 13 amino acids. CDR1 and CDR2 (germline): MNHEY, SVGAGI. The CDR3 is CASSGDSKETQYF.

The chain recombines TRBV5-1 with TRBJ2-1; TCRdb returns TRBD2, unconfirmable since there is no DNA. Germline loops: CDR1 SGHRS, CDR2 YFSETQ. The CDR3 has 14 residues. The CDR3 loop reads CASSFSRGTNEQFF. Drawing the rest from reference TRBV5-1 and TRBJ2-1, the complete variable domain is KAGVTQTPRYLIKTRGQQVTLSCSPISGHRSVSWYQQTPGQGLQFLFEYFSETQRNKGNFPGRFSGRQFSNSRSEMNVSTLELGDSALYLCASSFSRGTNEQFFGPGTRLTVL.

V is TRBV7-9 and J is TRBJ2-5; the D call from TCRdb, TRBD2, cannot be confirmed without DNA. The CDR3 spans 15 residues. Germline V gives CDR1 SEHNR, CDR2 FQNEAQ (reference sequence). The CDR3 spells CASSQLAGGRDGQYF. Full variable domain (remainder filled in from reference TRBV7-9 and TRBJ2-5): DTGVSQNPRHKITKRGQNVTFRCDPISEHNRLYWYRQTLGQGPEFLTYFQNEAQLEKSRLLSDRFSAERPKGSFSTLEIQRTEQGDSAMYLCASSQLAGGRDGQYFGPGTRLLVL.

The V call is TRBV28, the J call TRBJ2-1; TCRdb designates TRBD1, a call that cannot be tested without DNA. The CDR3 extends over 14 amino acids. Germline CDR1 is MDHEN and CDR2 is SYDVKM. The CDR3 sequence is CASSPPEPYNEQFF.

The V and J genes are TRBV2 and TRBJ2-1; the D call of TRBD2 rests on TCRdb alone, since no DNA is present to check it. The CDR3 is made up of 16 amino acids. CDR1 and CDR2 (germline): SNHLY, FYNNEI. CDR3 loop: CASSWTTLGSYNEQFF.